This T cell receptor beta chain was identified in a study of T cell responses to AZD1222 COVID-19 vaccine. Study-wide results and caveats: No repertoire was sampled before or during the peak T cell response, only after it. Vaccine-related CD4 TCRs covered spike, predominating at 160-218 and 743-854.

This clone was detected once. Its target is unknown. Clones were read by immunoSEQ multiplex PCR, and TCRdb kept only the in-frame ones, dropping some. The sample includes 150,000 to 200,000 clones, roughly nine tenths of them seen just once. V lost 2 bases, J lost 7 bases, and 10 bases lay in between. The CDR3 length is 14 residues. The V gene's germline CDR1 is SGDLS and CDR2 YYNGEE. Sequenced here: peripheral blood, sampled on day 0 of AZD1222 vaccination. The chain links TRBV9 to TRBJ1-6; D ambiguous. This clonotype originated in an adult in good health. The CDR3 DNA reads as TGTGCCAGCAGCGTGGTGTCCGAAAATTCACCCCTCCACTTT. Amino acid sequence: CASSVVSENSPLHF.